Shown below are 4 T cell receptor beta chains from a single sample sequenced in a study of tumor-infiltrating lymphocytes in primary liver carcinoma (dated by TCRdb to between 2016 and 2019). Without any cell sorting, total RNA and DNA were co-extracted from approximately 20-30 mg of bulk tissue using the AllPrep DNA/RNA mini kit. Sequencing took place on an Illumina HiSeq 2500. TCRbeta-specific cDNA was reverse-transcribed from about 500 ng total RNA using a constant-region primer and ProtoScript II reverse transcriptase. TCRbeta libraries were built with three nested multiplex PCR rounds, a slightly modified ARM-PCR procedure. Multiplex TRBV1-TRBV30 forward primers and a Cbeta reverse primer were used in the first two PCR rounds, each of which was run for around 10 cycles. Clones were called with MiXCR by TCRdb after fastp trimmed the public reads at Q25, and only in-frame beta chains were retained. Each CDR3 protein appears once, grouped with its most common genes and DNA. For this sample the table gives about 120,000 distinct CDR3 sequences, of which about 68% were detected only once. Approximately 9.7% of the sample rests with the top ten.

Sequencing was carried out using liver tumor tissue from sampling region 1. The sample's cell subset or site label, in plain terms: tumor region T1, superior pole. The receptors were sampled from a woman aged 60 to 75 with primary liver carcinoma and hepatitis B virus infection.

In this sample, this clonotype turned up once. Since a much larger clone is just one base distant, this may be a read error. The chain joins TRBV12-3 or TRBV12-4 to TRBJ2-5, with D hard to call. The CDR3 extends over 14 amino acids. CDR3 nucleotide sequence: TGTGCCAACAGTTTTCCGGGTTCGGTTGAGACCCAGTACTTC. Residues: CANSFPGSVETQYF.

This chain links TRBV28 with TRBJ1-2; maybe TRBD1 (5 bases). The CDR3 extends over 14 amino acids. Germline CDR1 and CDR2: MDHEN and SYDVKM. V lost 5 bases and J lost 8, with 18 bases in between. CDR3 sequence: CASSPGTFVEGYTF. CDR3 in DNA: TGTGCCAGCAGTCCGGGGACCTTCGTGGAAGGCTACACCTTC.

Notes on this clonotype: An end of the junction differs from the germline gene, which may be a read error. The chain carries TRBV11-1 and TRBJ2-2, with D unclear. CDR3 size: 17 residues. Germline assignment: CDR1 SGHAT and CDR2 FQDESV (reference sequence). The CDR3 region is CASSLEDHSSNIGELFF. CDR3 DNA sequence: TGTGCCAGCAGCTTAGAGGACCACTCGTCGAACATCGGGGAGCTGTTTTTT.

Comment on this clonotype: The final CDR3 position lacks the conserved phenylalanine or tryptophan, pointing to a likely read error. The rearrangement joins TRBV11-2 to TRBJ2-4; 9 positions agree with TRBD1. CDR3 length: 15 residues. The germline V gene has CDR1 SGHAT and CDR2 FQNNGV. The trim removed 5 bases at V and 7 bases at J, leaving 9 bases unmatched. CDR3 region: CASSLRTGDMNIQYI. The CDR3 region has the DNA TGTGCCAGCAGCCTACGGACAGGGGATATGAACATTCAGTACATC.